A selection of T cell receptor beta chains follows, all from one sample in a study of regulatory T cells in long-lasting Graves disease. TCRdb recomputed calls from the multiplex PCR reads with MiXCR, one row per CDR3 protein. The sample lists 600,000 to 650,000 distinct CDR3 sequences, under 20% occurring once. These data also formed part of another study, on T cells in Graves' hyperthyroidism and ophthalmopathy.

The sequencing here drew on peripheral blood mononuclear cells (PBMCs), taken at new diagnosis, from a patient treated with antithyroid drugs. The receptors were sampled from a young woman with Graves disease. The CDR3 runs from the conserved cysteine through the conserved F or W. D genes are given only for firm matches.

CASSETYLETQYF	NA	TRBV6-1
CATSDFFAPFWQGAAGANVLTF	TRBD1	TRBV24-1
CAHGLAGYEQYF	TRBD2	TRBV6-2/TRBV6-3
CSARDRFGQYNSPLHF	NA	TRBV20-1
CASSQEQGAGETQYF	TRBD1	TRBV3-1
CASSLVGGADGSYTF	TRBD1	TRBV7-9
CASGSTGGLLLYGYTF	TRBD1	TRBV2
CSARDARRVFTEAFF	NA	TRBV20-1
CASSQDRDLSNQPQHF	TRBD1	TRBV3-1
CASKLRSNNEQFF	NA	TRBV16
CASSETGFNEQFF	NA	TRBV7-3
CASRWEGTEAFF	NA	TRBV3-1
CASSLGFGDTDTQYF	NA	TRBV5-1
CASSGQGGFSGANVLTF	TRBD1	TRBV6-1
CASSQARAPGPQETQYF	NA	TRBV4-1
CASARVSYNEQFF	NA	TRBV7-8
CASSLQGSETEQFF	NA	TRBV5-1
CASRTLYERSGYTF	NA	TRBV6-1
CASSLDLVQETQYF	NA	TRBV11-2
CATSDLSFGSETYNEQYF	NA	TRBV24-1
CASSNAGGPLVNEQFF	TRBD2	TRBV28
CASSPQVTNEKLFF	NA	TRBV3-1